Below, 21 T cell receptor beta chains from the same sample are listed, as sequenced in a study of blood T cells in healthy people across ages. Through a sample-barcoded 5' primer and a J-beta primer mix, a second PCR was run for about 6 to 11 cycles. Via MiXCR, TCRdb re-called the 5' RACE reads, giving one row per CDR3 protein. The repertoire holds about 680,000 distinct CDR3 sequences, with approximately 49% as singletons. The specimen sequenced was blood. The receptors shown here come from a woman aged 60 to 75 in good health.

V is TRBV6-6 and J is TRBJ1-5; D is uncertain. This CDR3 has 11 amino acids. The ends were cut back, 11 bases at V and 4 bases at J, with 9 bases in the middle. CDR1 is MNHNY, CDR2 SVGAGI, per germline (reference sequence). The CDR3 reads CAGGGNQPQHF. CDR3 in DNA: TGTGCCGGCGGAGGAAATCAGCCCCAGCATTTT.

V gene TRBV6-1 combines with J gene TRBJ1-2; the D gene is possibly TRBD1 (6 bases). Germline loops: CDR1 MNHNS, CDR2 SASEGT. The V and J ends lost 4 bases and 2 bases respectively, with 20 bases between them. The CDR3 runs to 17 residues. The CDR3, as DNA: TGTGCCAGCAGTGGACGGGGGCAGGGCACCACAAACTATGGCTACACCTTC. Its protein is CASSGRGQGTTNYGYTF.

This clonotype was observed a handful of times. The V and J genes are TRBV11-3 and TRBJ2-1; D perhaps matches TRBD1 (6 bases). CDR3 length equals 12 residues. The germline V gene encodes CDR1 SGHNT and CDR2 YENEEA. The V end was cut by 0 bases, the J end by 12 bases, with 9 bases between. DNA of the CDR3: TGTGCCAGCAGCTTAGATCAGGGGAGGCAGTTCTTC. Protein: CASSLDQGRQFF.

This clonotype has more than one count but fewer than ten. The V and J genes are TRBV7-8 and TRBJ2-7; D is unresolved. The V gene's germline CDR1 is SGHVS and CDR2 FQNEAQ. This CDR3 comprises 13 residues. V was shortened by 2 bases and J by 1 base, with 6 bases between the two germline ends. CDR3 residues: CASSLLQSYEQYF. The CDR3 nucleotides read TGTGCCAGCAGCTTACTACAGTCCTACGAGCAGTACTTC.

This sequence joins TRBV28 and TRBJ1-2; D remains unclear. From germline, CDR1 is MDHEN and CDR2 SYDVKM. The V end lost 3 bases, the J end lost 0 bases, and 8 bases lay between the germline ends. The CDR3 runs 14 residues. As DNA, the CDR3 is TGTGCCAGCAGTTTTGGTAGAGCTAACTATGGCTACACCTTC. Translation: CASSFGRANYGYTF.

This clonotype appeared a single time. Its ends do not fully match the called genes, so a read error is possible. CDR3 bases: TGTACCAGCAGCGTACCGACGGACAGAGGCACAGATACGCAGTATTTT. This gives the protein CTSSVPTDRGTDTQYF. The chain recombines TRBV9 with TRBJ2-3; D perhaps matches TRBD1 (6 bases). Germline values: CDR1 SGDLS, CDR2 YYNGEE. The CDR3 has 16 amino acids.

Comments on this clonotype: A clone one base away is much larger, so this may be a read error. The chain is built from TRBV27 and TRBJ2-5; unclear D gene. The J call is doubtful: the DNA matches TRBJ2-7 better. Per germline, CDR1 MNHEY and CDR2 SMNVEV (reference sequence). This CDR3 is 13 amino acids long. In DNA form, the CDR3 reads TGTGCCAGCAGAAGCAGGCTGACCTACGAGCAGTACTTC. Protein sequence: CASRSRLTYEQYF.

The chain links TRBV6-1 to TRBJ2-7; a weak D match, TRBD1 (6 bases). Gene TRBJ2-4 matches the end of the DNA better, so the J call may be wrong. The CDR3 is 17 amino acids. CDR1 and CDR2 from the germline V gene are MNHNS and SASEGT. This CDR3 reads CASSVGGFAVAKNIQYF. The DNA for the CDR3 is TGTGCCAGCAGTGTAGGGGGTTTTGCCGTAGCCAAAAACATTCAGTACTTC.

Ten or more counts support this clonotype. The chain carries TRBV20-1 and TRBJ2-5; perhaps TRBD1 as D (6 bases). CDR1 and CDR2 from the germline V gene are DFQATT and SNEGSKA (reference sequence). The CDR3 length is 14 residues. V was pared by 0 bases and J by 2 bases, with 10 bases between. CDR3 bases: TGCAGTGCTAGAGATTGGGGGCAGCAAGAGACCCAGTACTTC. This gives the protein CSARDWGQQETQYF.

V usage is TRBV28 and J usage is TRBJ1-1; D may be TRBD1 (6 bases). Germline V gene sequence: CDR1 MDHEN, CDR2 SYDVKM. This CDR3 is 10 amino acids long. The germline V and J ends were trimmed by 5 bases and 9 bases, with 7 bases remaining between them. CDR3 amino acids: CASSTGKAFF. As DNA, the CDR3 is TGTGCCAGCAGTACAGGGAAAGCTTTCTTT.

The chain has TRBV10-3 and TRBJ1-3; D call uncertain. Germline CDR1 ENHRY, CDR2 SYGVKD. The CDR3 has 14 amino acids. The V gene lost 3 bases and the J gene lost 0 bases, with 6 bases spanning the gap. The CDR3 spells CAISELSSGNTIYF. The CDR3 region has the DNA TGTGCCATCAGTGAACTGTCCTCTGGAAACACCATATATTTT.

The V and J genes are TRBV7-8 and TRBJ2-7; D is ambiguous. CDR1 and CDR2 from the germline V gene are SGHVS and FQNEAQ. This CDR3 comprises 14 residues. V lost 7 bases, J lost 0 bases, and 13 bases lay in between. The DNA for the CDR3 is TGTGCCAGCACATCGGGCACCTACTCCTACGAGCAGTACTTC. Its protein product is CASTSGTYSYEQYF.

This clonotype was seen once. The chain carries TRBV2 and TRBJ2-7, with D uncertain. In germline, CDR1 is SNHLY, CDR2 FYNNEI. V was shortened by 8 bases and J by 5 bases, with 7 bases between the two germline ends. This CDR3 comprises 10 residues. CDR3 sequence reads: CASRMDEQYF. The CDR3 DNA reads TGTGCCAGCCGTATGGACGAGCAGTACTTC.

This clonotype was found once. V and J are TRBV13 and TRBJ2-3; D is ambiguous. The CDR3 is made up of 13 amino acids. The ends were cut back, 5 bases at V and 3 bases at J, with 9 bases in the middle. CDR1 and CDR2 (germline): PRHDT, FYEKMQ (reference sequence). CDR3 amino acids: CASSHAVTDTQYF. In DNA, the CDR3 is TGTGCCAGCAGCCATGCGGTTACAGATACGCAGTATTTT.

The rearrangement links TRBV24-1 to TRBJ2-1; 9 nucleotides agree with TRBD2. The CDR3 runs to 15 residues. CDR1 is KGHDR, CDR2 SFDVKD, per germline. J gave up 2 bases and V 3 bases, and 1 base lay outside the gene matches. CDR3 bases: TGTGCCACCAGTGATGTAGCGGGAGCCTACAATGAGCAGTTCTTC. As protein: CATSDVAGAYNEQFF.

The V and J genes are TRBV20-1 and TRBJ2-1; TRBD2 matches at 15 bases. The CDR3 has 14 residues. Germline CDR1 and CDR2: DFQATT and SNEGSKA (reference sequence). The CDR3 nucleotides read TGCAAAATAGGACTAGCGGGAGGGAACAATGAGCAGTTCTTC. This codes for CKIGLAGGNNEQFF.

On this clonotype itself: Relative to the germline gene, one junction end is altered; a read error may explain this. The chain joins TRBV7-7 to TRBJ2-5; possibly TRBD2 for D (5 bases). The germline CDR1 and CDR2 sequences are SSHAT and FNYEAQ (reference sequence). The CDR3 has 14 residues. This CDR3 is CASSLTSMQETQYF. The CDR3 DNA reads as TGTGCTAGCAGCTTAACTAGTATGCAGGAGACCCAGTACTTC.

This clonotype was counted a few times. The junction differs from germline at one of its ends, possibly a read error. The chain has TRBV20-1 and TRBJ2-1; 7 bases align to TRBD2. The germline gives CDR1 DFQATT, CDR2 SNEGSKA (reference sequence). The CDR3 length is 12 residues. For the CDR3, the DNA is TGTAGTGCTAGAGAACTAGCGAGTGAGCAGTTCTTC. Protein: CSARELASEQFF.

J is TRBJ2-3 and V is TRBV7-2; the match to TRBD1 covers 8 bases. This CDR3 comprises 15 residues. CDR1 and CDR2 (germline): SGHTA, FQGNSA. V gave up 6 bases and J gave up 6 bases; unmatched junction bases: 11. The CDR3 loop reads CASSPVGQAIDTQYF. Written as DNA, the CDR3 is TGTGCCAGCAGTCCAGTGGGACAGGCGATCGATACGCAGTATTTT.

This chain uses TRBV29-1 with TRBJ2-5; 10 bases agree with TRBD2. This CDR3 contains 14 residues. Looked up from germline, CDR1 is SQVTM and CDR2 is ANQGSEA. The ends lost 1 base at V and 5 bases at J; junction bases unmatched: 4. The CDR3 DNA reads TGCAGCGTTGAAGCCTCACTAGCGGGGGAGACCCAGTACTTC. Amino acids: CSVEASLAGETQYF.

To note about this clonotype: The junction does not match germline at one end; this may be a read error. The V call is TRBV10-3, the J call TRBJ2-1; perhaps TRBD1 as D (6 bases). The CDR3 extends over 18 amino acids. The germline gives CDR1 ENHRY, CDR2 SYGVKD. As DNA, the CDR3 is TGTGCCATCGGTGAAGTGGCGGGCGCAGGGGTCACCGCCAATGAGCAGTTCTTC. It specifies CAIGEVAGAGVTANEQFF.